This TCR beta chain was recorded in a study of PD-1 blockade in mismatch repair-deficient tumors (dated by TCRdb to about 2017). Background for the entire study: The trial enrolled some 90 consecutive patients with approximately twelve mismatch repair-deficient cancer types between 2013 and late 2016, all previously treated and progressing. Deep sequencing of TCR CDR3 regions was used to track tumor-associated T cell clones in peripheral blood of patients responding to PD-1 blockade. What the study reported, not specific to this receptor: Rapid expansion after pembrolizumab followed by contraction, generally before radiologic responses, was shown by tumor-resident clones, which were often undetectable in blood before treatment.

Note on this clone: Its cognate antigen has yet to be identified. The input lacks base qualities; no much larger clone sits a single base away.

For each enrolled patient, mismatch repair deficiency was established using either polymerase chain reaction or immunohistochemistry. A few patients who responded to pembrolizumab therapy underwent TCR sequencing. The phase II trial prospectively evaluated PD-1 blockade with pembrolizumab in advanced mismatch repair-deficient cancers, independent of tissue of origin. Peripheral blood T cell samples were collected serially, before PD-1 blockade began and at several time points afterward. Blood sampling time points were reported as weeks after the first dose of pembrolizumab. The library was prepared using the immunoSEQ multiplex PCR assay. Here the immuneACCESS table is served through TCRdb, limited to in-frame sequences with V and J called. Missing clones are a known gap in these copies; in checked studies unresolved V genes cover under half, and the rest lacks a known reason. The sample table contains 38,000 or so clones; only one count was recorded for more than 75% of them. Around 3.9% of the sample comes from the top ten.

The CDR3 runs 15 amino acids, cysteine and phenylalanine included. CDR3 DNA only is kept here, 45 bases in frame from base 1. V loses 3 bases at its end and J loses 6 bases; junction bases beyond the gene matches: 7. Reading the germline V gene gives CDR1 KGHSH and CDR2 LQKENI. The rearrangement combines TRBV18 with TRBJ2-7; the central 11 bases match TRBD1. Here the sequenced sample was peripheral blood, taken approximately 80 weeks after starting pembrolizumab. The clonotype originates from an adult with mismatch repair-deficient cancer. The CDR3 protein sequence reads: CASSPRTGTGGEQYF. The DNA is TGTGCCAGCTCACCGAGAACCGGGACAGGGGGCGAGCAGTACTTC.